The 10 T cell receptor beta chains reported below all come from one sample, sequenced in a study of tumor and adjacent non-tumor tissue in lung cancer. TCRbeta libraries were built with three rounds of nested PCR, modified from ARM-PCR. TCRdb analysed the multiplex PCR reads with MiXCR anew, one entry per CDR3 protein. The sample yields some 120,000 distinct CDR3 sequences, 60% to 70% seen once. This sample's RNA came from whole unsorted tissue. Input material: lung tumor tissue. Receptors originate from a man aged 30-40 years with non-small cell lung cancer.

This clonotype was recorded a few times. The rearrangement joins TRBV5-1 to TRBJ2-1; D uncertain. V shed 3 bases and J shed 0 bases, with 7 bases lying between them. Germline CDR1 SGHRS, CDR2 YFSETQ. The CDR3 loop spans 14 amino acids. CDR3 residues: CASSSQPSYNEQFF. CDR3 nucleotide sequence: TGCGCCAGCAGCTCACAACCCTCCTACAATGAGCAGTTCTTC. Complete variable domain (other parts from reference TRBV5-1 and TRBJ2-1): KAGVTQTPRYLIKTRGQQVTLSCSPISGHRSVSWYQQTPGQGLQFLFEYFSETQRNKGNFPGRFSGRQFSNSRSEMNVSTLELGDSALYLCASSSQPSYNEQFFGPGTRLTVL.

Worth noting for this clonotype: Without the conserved terminal phenylalanine or tryptophan, this CDR3 likely stems from a read error. V is TRBV20-1 and J is TRBJ2-1, with 8 positions matching TRBD2. J lost 9 bases, V lost 4 bases, and 14 bases had no gene match. CDR3 length equals 15 residues. Germline V gene lookup returns CDR1 DFQATT and CDR2 SNEGSKA (reference sequence). The CDR3 coding sequence is TGCAGTGCTAAGCGGGCGGGGGGCTGGGGCATTGAGCAGTTCCTC. Residues: CSAKRAGGWGIEQFL.

This clonotype was picked up a small number of times. This chain uses TRBV12-3 or TRBV12-4 with TRBJ1-6; tentatively, D is TRBD1 (6 bases). Trimming left V 6 bases short and J 6 bases short, with 15 bases between. The CDR3 extends over 15 amino acids. DNA of the CDR3: TGTGCCAGCAGGCATGAAGACAGGAGTAATTCACCCCTCCACTTT. This translates into CASRHEDRSNSPLHF.

This clonotype was found many times. CDR3 coding DNA: TGTGCCATCAGAGGCGGGGGGGTTCCAGATACGCAGTATTTT. Translation gives CAIRGGGVPDTQYF. The rearrangement uses TRBV10-3 and TRBJ2-3, with 9 bases fitting TRBD2. From germline, CDR1 is ENHRY and CDR2 SYGVKD. This CDR3 is built from 14 residues. The V segment lost 6 bases and the J segment 4 bases; nucleotides outside the gene matches: 5.

With regard to this clonotype: The junction and the germline gene differ at one end; a read error may be behind it. This chain links TRBV29-1 with TRBJ1-1; D not resolved. The germline CDR1 and CDR2 sequences are SQVTM and ANQGSEA. The CDR3 contains 12 residues. The CDR3 DNA reads TGCAACGTTGAGCTGGCTGTACCTGAAGCTTTCTTT. It specifies CNVELAVPEAFF.

This chain links TRBV28 with TRBJ2-1; no clear D. The J call may be mistaken, given a closer DNA end match to TRBJ2-7. The CDR3 length is 18 residues. Germline V CDR1 and CDR2: MDHEN, SYDVKM. DNA for the CDR3: TGTGCCAGCAGTTCCCCCATTGTGGAGAAGAGCTCCTACAATGAGCAGTACTTC. As protein: CASSSPIVEKSSYNEQYF.

As concerns this clonotype: The junction differs from germline at one of its ends, possibly a read error. This chain connects TRBV11-2 to TRBJ2-1; 7 bases line up with TRBD2. CDR3 size: 15 residues. Germline-derived CDR1 and CDR2 are SGHAT and FQNNGV. The CDR3 region has the DNA TGTGCCAGCAGCCCCTCCGGGACTACCTACAATGAGCAGATCTTC. Amino acids: CASSPSGTTYNEQIF.

V gene TRBV20-1 combines with J gene TRBJ2-2, with no clear D. The V gene's germline CDR1 is DFQATT and CDR2 SNEGSKA (reference sequence). V was clipped by 6 bases and J by 3 bases, with 11 bases between them. The CDR3 has 13 residues. CDR3 loop: CSAPIRHTGELFF. In DNA, the CDR3 is TGCAGTGCCCCGATTAGGCACACCGGGGAGCTGTTTTTT.

About this clonotype: A much larger clone differs by one base, so this may be a read error. The chain carries TRBV20-1 and TRBJ1-4; no reliable D call. CDR3 length equals 12 residues. Germline values: CDR1 DFQATT, CDR2 SNEGSKA (reference sequence). CDR3 nucleotides: TGCAGTACTAGAGGGATTAATGAAAAACTGTTTTTT. It is translated as CSTRGINEKLFF.

Points on this clonotype: It may be a read error: a sequence one base away is much more abundant. The V call is TRBV20-1, the J call TRBJ2-5; perhaps TRBD1 as D (6 bases). This CDR3 has 13 residues. CDR1 and CDR2 (germline): DFQATT, SNEGSKA (reference sequence). Trimming left V 5 bases short and J 5 bases short, with 15 bases between. The CDR3 loop is CSAGRTDSETQYF. For the CDR3, the DNA is TGCAGTGCTGGCCGGACAGACAGTGAGACCCAGTACTTC.